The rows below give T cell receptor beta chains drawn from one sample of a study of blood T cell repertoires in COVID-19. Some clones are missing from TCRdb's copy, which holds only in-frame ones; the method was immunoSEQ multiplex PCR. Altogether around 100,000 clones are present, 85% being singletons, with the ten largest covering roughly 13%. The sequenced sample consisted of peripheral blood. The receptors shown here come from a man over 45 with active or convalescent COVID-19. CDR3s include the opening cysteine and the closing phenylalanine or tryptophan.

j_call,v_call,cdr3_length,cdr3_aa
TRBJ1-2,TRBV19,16,CASSIVQTGGGYGYTF
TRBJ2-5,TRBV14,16,CASSEAQGLGQETQYF
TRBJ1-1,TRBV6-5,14,CASSLKRPRTEAFF
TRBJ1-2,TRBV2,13,CASSVVPSYGYTF
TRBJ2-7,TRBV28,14,CASSPPRTGVEQYF
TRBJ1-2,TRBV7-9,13,CASSLVGGGGYTF
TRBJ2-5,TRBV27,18,CASSSVGLAGGVQETQYF
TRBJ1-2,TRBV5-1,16,CASSLGDRGSNYGYTF
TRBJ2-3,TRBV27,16,CASSSQGRGGTDTQYF
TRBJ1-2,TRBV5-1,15,CASSRGQGANYGYTF
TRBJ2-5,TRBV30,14,CAWSMRVLQETQYF
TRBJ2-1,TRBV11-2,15,CASSLEASSYNEQFF
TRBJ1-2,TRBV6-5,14,CASRDTGGVSGYTF
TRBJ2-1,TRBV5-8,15,CASSVRQGALDEQFF
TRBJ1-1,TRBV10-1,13,CASSESSRAEAFF
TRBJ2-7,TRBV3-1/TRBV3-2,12,CASSQGTGTTLF
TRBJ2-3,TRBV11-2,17,CASSPPADGGTDSAQYF
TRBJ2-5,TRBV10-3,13,CAIRGLDGETQYF
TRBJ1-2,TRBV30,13,CAWSGTGTSGYTF
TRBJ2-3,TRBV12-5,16,CASERGLAGIPDTQYF
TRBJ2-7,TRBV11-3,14,CASNNYRVDYEQYF
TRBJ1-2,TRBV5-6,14,CASSLGAPPLGYTF
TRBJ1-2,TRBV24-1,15,CATSATTPGDYGYTF
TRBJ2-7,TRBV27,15,CASSPERARVYEQYF
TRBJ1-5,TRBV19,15,CASSRRQGGDQPQHF
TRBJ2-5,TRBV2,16,CASSAGLAGPGETQYF
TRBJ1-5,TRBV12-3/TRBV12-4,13,CASSSGSNQPQHF
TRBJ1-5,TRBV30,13,CAWAQGRNQPQHF
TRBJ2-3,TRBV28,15,CASKKLATSTDTQYF
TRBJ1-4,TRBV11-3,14,CASAWGGSDEKLFF
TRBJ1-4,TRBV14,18,CASSQENFGGSTNEKLFF
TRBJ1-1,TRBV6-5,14,CASSYYGGSTEAFF
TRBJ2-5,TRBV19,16,CASSILGLAGHETQYF
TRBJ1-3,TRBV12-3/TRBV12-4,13,CASSPGQGNTIYF
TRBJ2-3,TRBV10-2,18,CASSEWNSGAGGTDTQYF
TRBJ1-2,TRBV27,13,CASSRTGGYGYTF
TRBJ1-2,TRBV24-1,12,CATSDGGLGYTF
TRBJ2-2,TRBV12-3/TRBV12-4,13,CASAKARPGELFF
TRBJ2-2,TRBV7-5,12,CVRSLLAGELFF
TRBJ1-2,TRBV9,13,CASSDGQGGTYTF
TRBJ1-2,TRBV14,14,CASSQDDRVYGYTF
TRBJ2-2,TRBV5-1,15,CASSFGGLVSGELFF
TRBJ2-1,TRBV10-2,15,CASRDSGRPNNEQFF
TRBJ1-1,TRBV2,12,CASSFQNTEAFF
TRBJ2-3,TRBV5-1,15,CASSPAVTTTDTQYF
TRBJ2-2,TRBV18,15,CASSPRRANTGELFF
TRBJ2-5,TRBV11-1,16,CASSDPGTSGLETQYF
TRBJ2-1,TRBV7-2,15,CASSRQRASYNEQFF
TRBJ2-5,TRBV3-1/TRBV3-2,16,CASSLETGWSPETQYF
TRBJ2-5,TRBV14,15,CASSQVRRAAETQYF
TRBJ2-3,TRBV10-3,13,CAISVQDTDTQYF
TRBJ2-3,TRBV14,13,CASSRLGAATQYF
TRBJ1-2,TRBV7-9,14,CASSLADSFYGYTF
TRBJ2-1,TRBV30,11,CAWALGDEQFF
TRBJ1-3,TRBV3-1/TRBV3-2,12,CASSPRGNTIYF
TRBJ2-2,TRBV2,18,CASSDKGLASNRDGELFF
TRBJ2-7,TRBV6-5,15,CASSYSRGETYEQYF